This T cell receptor beta chain was sequenced for a study of post-analysis software for immune sequencing data. Study-level points and caveats: Five TRBV segments occurring more often in patients than controls included TRBV5-6, TRBV5-1 and TRBV20-1.

V was trimmed by 4 bases and J by 5 bases, leaving 4 bases between them. This CDR3 has 11 amino acids. Germline CDR1 is SGHTA and CDR2 is FQGNSA. The library was made from cDNA and included unique molecular identifiers. TCRdb called the PCR reads again in MiXCR, with one record for every CDR3 protein. The sample holds roughly 400,000 distinct CDR3 sequences; less than 40% are singletons and the top ten take around 8%. This clonotype was seen many times. What it recognizes is unknown. The TCR originated in a girl aged 2 to 9 with multiple sclerosis. The chain joins TRBV7-2 to TRBJ2-3; D unclear. The sample comprised blood. The CDR3: CASSSVDTQYF. The CDR3 nucleotides are TGTGCCAGCAGCTCAGTAGATACGCAGTATTTT.